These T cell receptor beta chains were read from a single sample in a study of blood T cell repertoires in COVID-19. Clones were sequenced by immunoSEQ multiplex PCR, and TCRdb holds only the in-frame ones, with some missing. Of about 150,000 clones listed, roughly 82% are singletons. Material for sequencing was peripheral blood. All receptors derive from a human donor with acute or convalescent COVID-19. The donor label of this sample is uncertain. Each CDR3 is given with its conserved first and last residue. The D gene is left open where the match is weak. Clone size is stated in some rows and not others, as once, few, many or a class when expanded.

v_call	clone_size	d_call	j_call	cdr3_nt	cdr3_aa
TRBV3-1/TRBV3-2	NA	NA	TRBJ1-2	TGTGCCAGCAGCCACTTACTAGGGACTAGGGCTAACTATGGCTACACCTTC	CASSHLLGTRANYGYTF
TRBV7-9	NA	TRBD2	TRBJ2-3	TGTGCCAGCAGTCGGACTAGCGGGGGTGTAGATACGCAGTATTTT	CASSRTSGGVDTQYF
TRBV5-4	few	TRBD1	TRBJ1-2	TGTGCCAGCAGCTTGTCCCAGGGGGCGGGCTATGGCTACACCTTC	CASSLSQGAGYGYTF
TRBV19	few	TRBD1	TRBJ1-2	TGTGCCAGTAGTACCCGGGACAGCACATCGGGCTACACCTTC	CASSTRDSTSGYTF
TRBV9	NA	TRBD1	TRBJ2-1	TGTGCCAGCAGCGTAGGGGACAGGGAAGGGGGTGAGCAGTTCTTC	CASSVGDREGGEQFF
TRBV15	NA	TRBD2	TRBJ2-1	TGTGCCACCAGCGGACTTGGCGGGGGAAGGAGAAATGAGCAGTTCTTC	CATSGLGGGRRNEQFF
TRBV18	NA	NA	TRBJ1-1	TGTGCCAGCTCACCCCCGGGGGGGGGAGTTAATGAAGCTTTCTTT	CASSPPGGGVNEAFF
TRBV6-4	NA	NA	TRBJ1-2	TGTGCCAGCAGTGACCAAGGGACACCGGCGGGCTACACCTTC	CASSDQGTPAGYTF
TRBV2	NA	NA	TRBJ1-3	TGTGCCAGCAGTGAAACTTTGGGGGGATTCTCTGGAAACACCATATATTTT	CASSETLGGFSGNTIYF
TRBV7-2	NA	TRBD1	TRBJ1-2	TGTGCCAGCAGCCCGAGGGGGCGCAATGGCTACACCTTC	CASSPRGRNGYTF
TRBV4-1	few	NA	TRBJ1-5	TGCGCCAGCAGCCAAGATTCCCCGGGGGGTAGCAATCAGCCCCAGCATTTT	CASSQDSPGGSNQPQHF
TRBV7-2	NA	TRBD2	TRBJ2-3	TGTGCCAGCAGCTTAGGGCTAGCGGGCAGCACAGATACGCAGTATTTT	CASSLGLAGSTDTQYF
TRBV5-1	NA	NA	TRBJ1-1	TGCGCCAGCAGCTTGGGACAGACGACTAGGACTGAAGCTTTCTTT	CASSLGQTTRTEAFF
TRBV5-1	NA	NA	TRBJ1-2	TGCGCCAGCAGCCCAGAGGAGGGATATATCGGTGGCTACACCTTC	CASSPEEGYIGGYTF
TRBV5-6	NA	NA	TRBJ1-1	TGTGCCAGCAGCTTTTCGTGGGGAGTAGGCACTGAAGCTTTCTTT	CASSFSWGVGTEAFF